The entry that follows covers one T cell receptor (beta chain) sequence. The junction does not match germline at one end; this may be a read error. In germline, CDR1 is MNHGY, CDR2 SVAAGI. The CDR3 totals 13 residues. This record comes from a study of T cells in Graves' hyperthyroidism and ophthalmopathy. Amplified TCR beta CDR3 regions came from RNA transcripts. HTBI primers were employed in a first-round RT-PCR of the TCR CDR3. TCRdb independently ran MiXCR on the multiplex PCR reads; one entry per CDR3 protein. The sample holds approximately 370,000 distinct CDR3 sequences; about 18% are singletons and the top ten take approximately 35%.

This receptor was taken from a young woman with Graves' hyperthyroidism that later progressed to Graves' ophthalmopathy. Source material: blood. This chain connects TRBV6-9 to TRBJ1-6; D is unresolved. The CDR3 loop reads CASSEIPNSPLHF. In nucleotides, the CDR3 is TGCGCCAGCAGCGAAATTCCTAATTCACCCCTCCACTTT.